Below, one T cell receptor (beta chain) is given with its context. Its antigen is unknown. No base qualities exist here, and no much larger clone lies one base off it. This specimen comes from a study of blood T cell repertoires in COVID-19 (TCRdb year 2020). With respect to the entire study: Collaborator samples came from the United States, Italy and Spain and covered acute and convalescent phases of COVID-19. The prospective study material was composed of cDNA or gDNA derived from T cells, B-cell-depleted T cells, or PBMCs. Deeply sampled blood TCRbeta repertoires from subjects exposed to, actively infected with, or recovered from COVID-19 were included in the dataset. A freely available public database, intended as a resource for researchers studying the immune response to SARS-CoV-2, is where the repertoires were released. Samples were obtained from the ongoing ImmuneRACE study (first 160 participants) and from approximately 1,200 subjects provided by 6 global collaborators. Nearly every sample came with metadata listing a de-identified subject ID, COVID-19 status, age in years and sex. Where available, HLA class I and class II types were taken from metadata supplied by the sample provider and were not determined by assay-based typing. General study outcomes and caveats: Clinical and demographic metadata were provided uncurated, with the amount varying by source and participant.

Trimming leaves V shorter by 6 bases and J shorter by 6 bases, with the junction holding 12 bases beyond the gene matches. Spanning cysteine to phenylalanine, the CDR3 consists of 16 amino acids. The sequence is cut down to CDR3 DNA, 48 bases in frame from base 1. From a lookup of the germline V gene (reference sequence), CDR1 and CDR2 are LNHDA and SQIVND. The immunoSEQ Assay, a bias-controlled multiplex PCR, was used to amplify TCRbeta CDR3 regions from genomic DNA. Concerning the study's data processing: Within the assay, amplification of reference gene primers was used to estimate how many nucleated cells each sample contained. Sequence reads were collapsed and filtered to measure the absolute abundance of every unique TCRbeta CDR3 rearrangement. Productive Simpson clonality was computed per sample as the square root of Simpson's diversity index over productive rearrangements. In TCRdb, the immuneACCESS table is reduced to in-frame sequences with V and J assigned. These tables do not hold every clone; where another copy was compared, an unresolved V gene accounts for under half, and the others remain unexplained. That table is the source of V, J and clone size, and D and trimming were worked out from the DNA. This sample has a few hundred thousand clones in its table, and about 90% of those were observed once. Of the sample, roughly a tenth is held by the ten largest clones.

Participants in the prospective study were enrolled through a virtual design, were aged roughly 18 to 100 years, and lived in roughly 26 United States geographic areas. To assign participants to cohorts, the prospective study relied on clinical history that participants themselves reported in a screening survey and a study questionnaire. ImmuneRACE Cohort 3 recovered participants were defined by two consecutive negative NP/OP PCR tests, healthcare professional clearance, or symptom resolution. Mobile phlebotomists in the prospective study collected whole blood, serum and a nasopharyngeal or oropharyngeal swab from every participant. Participants in the prospective study had the option to provide additional blood draws and questionnaires over a 2-month period. Blood samples from the prospective study were shipped frozen or at room temperature prior to DNA extraction.

The rearrangement combines TRBV19 with TRBJ1-1; a stretch of 11 junction bases matches TRBD1. The TCR comes from a woman in her 30s who had recovered from COVID-19. Sample: PBMCs or T cells enriched from blood (not recorded which). The base sequence is TGTGCCAGTAGAAGGAGGACAGGGGGCATTTTGGCTGAAGCTTTCTTT. Translated, this gives CASRRRTGGILAEAFF.